This T cell receptor (beta chain) was identified in a study of beta chain features in type 1 diabetes. Comments on this clone: What it recognizes is unknown.

Regarding the study as a whole: TCRB CDR3s were moderately but significantly shorter in Type 1 diabetes patients in all four CD4+ subsets. With patients and controls alike, PCR might favor shorter templates to an equal degree. Patients' naive, central memory and Treg TCRB repertoires seemed closer to one another than those of healthy donors. Over-representation of high TCR-expressing cells was a possible consequence of cDNA sequencing.

Reverse transcribing all isolated RNA meant expressed TCRB transcripts were sequenced. Data came from immunoSEQ multiplex PCR; TCRdb stores just in-frame clones and leaves some out. The table records roughly 700,000 clones, 13% of them present only once. The sequenced material came from naive CD4+ T cells from blood. This TCR was recovered from a man younger than 35 with type 1 diabetes.

CDR3: CASSPISYEQYF. CDR3 DNA sequence: TGTGCCAGCAGCCCAATTTCCTACGAGCAGTACTTC. This chain joins TRBV7-8 and TRBJ2-7; D call uncertain. The germline V gene has CDR1 SGHVS and CDR2 FQNEAQ. CDR3 length: 12 amino acids. The V gene lost 5 bases and the J gene lost 1 base, with 6 bases spanning the gap. The full variable domain, with the rest looked up from reference TRBV7-8 and TRBJ2-7, is GAGVSQSPRYKVAKRGQDVALRCDPISGHVSLFWYQQALGQGPEFLTYFQNEAQLDKSGLPSDRFFAERPEGSVSTLKIQRTQQEDSAVYLCASSPISYEQYFGPGTRLTVT.